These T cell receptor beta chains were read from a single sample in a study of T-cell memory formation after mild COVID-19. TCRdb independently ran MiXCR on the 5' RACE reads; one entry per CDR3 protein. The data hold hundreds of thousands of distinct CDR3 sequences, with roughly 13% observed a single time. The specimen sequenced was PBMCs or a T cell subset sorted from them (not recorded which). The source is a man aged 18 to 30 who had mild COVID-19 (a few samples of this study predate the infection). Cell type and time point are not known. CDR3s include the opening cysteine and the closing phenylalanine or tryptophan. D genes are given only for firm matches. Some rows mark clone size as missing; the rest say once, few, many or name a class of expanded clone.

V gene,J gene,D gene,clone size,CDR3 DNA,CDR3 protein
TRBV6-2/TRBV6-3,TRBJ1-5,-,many,TGTGCCAGCAGCCTCTTCGGTCGGCCCCAGCATTTT,CASSLFGRPQHF
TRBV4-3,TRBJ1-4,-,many,TGCGCCAGCAGCCAAGATTGGGGGAAGAAACTGTTTTTT,CASSQDWGKKLFF
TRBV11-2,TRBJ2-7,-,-,TGTGCCAGCAGCTTATGGAGCCACGAGCAGTACTTC,CASSLWSHEQYF
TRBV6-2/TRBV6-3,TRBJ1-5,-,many,TGTGCCAGCAGTTACTCGAGTAGGCAGGGGAGCAATCAGCCCCAGCATTTT,CASSYSSRQGSNQPQHF
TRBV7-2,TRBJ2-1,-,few,TGTGCCAGCAGCTCAACACACTCCTACAATGAGCAGTTCTTC,CASSSTHSYNEQFF
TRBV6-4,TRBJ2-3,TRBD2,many,TGTGCCAGCAGTGACGAAGCGGGGGGCACAGATACGCAGTATTTT,CASSDEAGGTDTQYF
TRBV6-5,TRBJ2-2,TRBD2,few,TGTGCCAGCAGTTACGTCCCGGGGGGGAACACCGGGGAGCTGTTTTTT,CASSYVPGGNTGELFF
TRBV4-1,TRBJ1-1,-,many,TGCGCCAGCAGCCAAGACAGGGCGGTCACTGAAGCTTTCTTT,CASSQDRAVTEAFF
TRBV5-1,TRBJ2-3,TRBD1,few,TGCGCCAGCAGCCCGGGGGACAGGGGGCTTACAGATACGCAGTATTTT,CASSPGDRGLTDTQYF
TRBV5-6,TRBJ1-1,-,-,TGTGCCAGCAGCGGTGACCGGGGGATGAACACTGAAGCTTTCTTT,CASSGDRGMNTEAFF
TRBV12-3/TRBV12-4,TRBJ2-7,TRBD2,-,TGTGCCAGCAGATCCACTAGCGGGGGGGCCTACGAGCAGTACTTC,CASRSTSGGAYEQYF
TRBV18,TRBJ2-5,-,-,TGTGCCAGCTCACCGGAACGGACAGCAAAACAAGAGACCCAGTACTTC,CASSPERTAKQETQYF
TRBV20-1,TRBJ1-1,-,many,TGCAGTGCTAGACTCCCCTTGACAGATCTCAACACTGAAGCTTTCTTT,CSARLPLTDLNTEAFF
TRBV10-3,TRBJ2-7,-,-,TGTGCCATCAGCCCCTTTTTCCCCTACGAGCAGTACTTC,CAISPFFPYEQYF
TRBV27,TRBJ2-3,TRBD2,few,TGTGCCAGCAGTATTCGGACTAGCGGGGGCCCCGATACGCAGTATTTT,CASSIRTSGGPDTQYF
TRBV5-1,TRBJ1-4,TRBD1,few,TGCGCCAGCACGTCGGGACAGAATGAAAAACTGTTTTTT,CASTSGQNEKLFF
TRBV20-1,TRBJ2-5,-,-,TGCAGTGCGCTGGACCTGATGGAGACCCAGTACTTC,CSALDLMETQYF
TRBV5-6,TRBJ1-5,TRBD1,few,TGTGCCAGCAGCTTGGCCACAGGGGGAGAGCCCCAGCATTTT,CASSLATGGEPQHF
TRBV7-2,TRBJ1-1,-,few,TGTGCCAGCAGCTTAAGCGGGGGGGCCCATGGGAACACTGAAGCTTTCTTT,CASSLSGGAHGNTEAFF
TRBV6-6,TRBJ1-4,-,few,TGTGCCAGCACCTCTCTCGGGACACTAAAAATGTTTTTT,CASTSLGTLKMFF
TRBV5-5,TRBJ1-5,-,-,TGTGCCAGCAGCTTGGTGGAAGAAGGGTTAGGGCATTTT,CASSLVEEGLGHF
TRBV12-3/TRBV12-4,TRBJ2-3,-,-,TGTGCCAGCAGTTCCCTCAGCTCTGGGGCAGATACGCAGTATTTT,CASSSLSSGADTQYF
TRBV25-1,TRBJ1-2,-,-,TGTGCCAGCAGTGAATTCTCTCAGGATGGCTACACCTTC,CASSEFSQDGYTF
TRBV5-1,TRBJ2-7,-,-,TGCGCCAGCAGCCCGGGATCCGCCTACGAGCAGTACTTC,CASSPGSAYEQYF
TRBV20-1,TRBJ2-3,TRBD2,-,TGCAGTGCTAGGGATGCCGGGACTAGCGGGGGGGCAGATACGCAGTATTTT,CSARDAGTSGGADTQYF
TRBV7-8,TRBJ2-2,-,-,TGTGCCAGCAGCTTAGAGCCCAGGGCGAACACCGGGGAGCTGTTTTTT,CASSLEPRANTGELFF
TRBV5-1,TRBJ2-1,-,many,TGCGCCAGCAGCTTGGCCGTTCTAGCAAGCAATGAGCAGTTCTTC,CASSLAVLASNEQFF
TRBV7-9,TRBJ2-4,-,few,TGTGCCAGCAGCCCAATGGGGTTAGCCAAAAACATTCAGTACTTC,CASSPMGLAKNIQYF
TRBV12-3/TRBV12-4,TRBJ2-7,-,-,TGTGCCAGCAGCTCTCTAGGAGCGGACTCCTACGAGCAGTACTTC,CASSSLGADSYEQYF
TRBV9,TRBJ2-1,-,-,TGTGCCAGCGCGGCCGATGGAGCGGGTAACAATGAGCAGTTCTTC,CASAADGAGNNEQFF
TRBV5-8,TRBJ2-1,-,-,TGTGCCAGCAGCCCGGACGGGGATAGGCAGTTCTTC,CASSPDGDRQFF
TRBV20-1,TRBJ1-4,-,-,TGCAGTGCTAGAGATTTGAAGGGTGCCCCTGAAAAACTGTTTTTT,CSARDLKGAPEKLFF
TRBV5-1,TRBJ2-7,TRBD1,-,TGCGCCAGCAGCTTGACAGGGGGGAACTACGAGCAGTACTTC,CASSLTGGNYEQYF
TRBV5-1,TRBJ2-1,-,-,TGCGCCAGCAGCTTGGCAGGGGTCAATGAGCAGTTCTTC,CASSLAGVNEQFF
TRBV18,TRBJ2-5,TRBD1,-,TGTGCCAGCTCACCACCCCAGGGGGTCGAGACCCAGTACTTC,CASSPPQGVETQYF
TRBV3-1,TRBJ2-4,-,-,TGTGCCAGCAGCCAAATTAGCAACATTCAGTACTTC,CASSQISNIQYF
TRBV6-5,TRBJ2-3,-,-,TGTGCCAGCCACGGGGCCACGAGCACAGATACGCAGTATTTT,CASHGATSTDTQYF
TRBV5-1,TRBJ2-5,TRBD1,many,TGCGCCAGCAGCCGCGGGGACAGGGGGCAAGAGACCCAGTACTTC,CASSRGDRGQETQYF
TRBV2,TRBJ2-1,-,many,TGTGCCAGCCAGGGAACGTCCTACAATGAGCAGTTCTTC,CASQGTSYNEQFF
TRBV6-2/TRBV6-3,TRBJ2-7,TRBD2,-,TGTGCCAGCAGTTACTCGGGGGGGTTCTACGAGCAGTACTTC,CASSYSGGFYEQYF
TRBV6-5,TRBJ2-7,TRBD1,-,TGTGCCAGCAACCCAATCCGGGACAGGGGTGGAGAGCAGTACTTC,CASNPIRDRGGEQYF
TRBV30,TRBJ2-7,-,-,TGTGCCTGGAGTGTTGGGAGCTCCTACGAGCAGTACTTC,CAWSVGSSYEQYF
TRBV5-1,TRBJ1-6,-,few,TGCGCCAGCAGCTTGGGATTGCGGCAGGGCGGTAATTCACCCCTCCACTTT,CASSLGLRQGGNSPLHF
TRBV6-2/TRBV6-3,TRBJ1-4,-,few,TGTGCCAGCAGAAACCGGGCCCAACGGGGAACTAATGAAAAACTGTTTTTT,CASRNRAQRGTNEKLFF
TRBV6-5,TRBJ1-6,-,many,TGTGCCAGCAGCACCGAGGGGCAGGGGAATTCACCCCTCCACTTT,CASSTEGQGNSPLHF
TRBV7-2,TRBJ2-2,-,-,TGTGCCAGCAGCTTAGTAAGACAGGGGGAGCTGTTTTTT,CASSLVRQGELFF
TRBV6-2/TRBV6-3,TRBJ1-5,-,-,TGTGCCAGCAAGGCAGGAGATGGTCAGCCCCAGCATTTT,CASKAGDGQPQHF
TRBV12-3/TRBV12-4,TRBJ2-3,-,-,TGTGCCAGCAGACTCGGGGGAACAGATACGCAGTATTTT,CASRLGGTDTQYF
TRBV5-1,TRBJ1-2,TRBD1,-,TGCGCCAGCACTTATACAGGGGGCGATGGCTACACCTTC,CASTYTGGDGYTF
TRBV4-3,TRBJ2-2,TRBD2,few,TGCGCCAGCAGCCCCACACTAGCGGGGTTTTCGAACACCGGGGAGCTGTTTTTT,CASSPTLAGFSNTGELFF
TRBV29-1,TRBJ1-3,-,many,TGCAGCGTCGGTAACGAAAACACCATATATTTT,CSVGNENTIYF
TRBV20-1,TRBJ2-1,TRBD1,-,TGCAGTGCTAGAGATCCAGGGGGCCCGGGCAACAATGAGCAGTTCTTC,CSARDPGGPGNNEQFF
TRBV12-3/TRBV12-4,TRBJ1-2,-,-,TGTGCCAGCAGTTTCGAACCGGCGCTTGGCTACACCTTC,CASSFEPALGYTF
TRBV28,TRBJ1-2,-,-,TGTGCCAGCAGTTTTGTTGGTGGGTGGGCAGGCGATGAAGGTGGCTACACCTTC,CASSFVGGWAGDEGGYTF
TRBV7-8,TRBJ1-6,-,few,TGTGCCAGCAGCTTAGGAGGCCCGGCCTATAATTCACCCCTCCACTTT,CASSLGGPAYNSPLHF
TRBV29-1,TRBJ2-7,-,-,TGCAGCGTTGAAGTAGTGGGGACCTACGAGCAGTACTTC,CSVEVVGTYEQYF
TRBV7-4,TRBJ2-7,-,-,TGTGCCAGCAGCTTCGCAGGGGCGAACTCCTACGAGCAGTACTTC,CASSFAGANSYEQYF
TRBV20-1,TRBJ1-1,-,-,TGCAGTGGGCTGGGAACTGAAGCTTTCTTT,CSGLGTEAFF
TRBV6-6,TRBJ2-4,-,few,TGTGCCAGCAGTTCGGGCTCGACAAAAGCCAAAAACATTCAGTACTTC,CASSSGSTKAKNIQYF